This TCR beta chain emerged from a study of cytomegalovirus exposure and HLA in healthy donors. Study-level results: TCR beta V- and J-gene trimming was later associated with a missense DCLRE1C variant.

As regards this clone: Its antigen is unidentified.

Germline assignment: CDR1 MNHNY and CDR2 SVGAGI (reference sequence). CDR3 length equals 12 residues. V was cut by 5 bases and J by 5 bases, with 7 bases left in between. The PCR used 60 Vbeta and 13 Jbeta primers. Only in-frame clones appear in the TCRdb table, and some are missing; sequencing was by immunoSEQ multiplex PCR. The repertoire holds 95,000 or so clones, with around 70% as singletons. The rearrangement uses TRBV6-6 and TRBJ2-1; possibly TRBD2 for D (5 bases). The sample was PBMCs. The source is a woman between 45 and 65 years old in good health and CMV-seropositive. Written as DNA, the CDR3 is TGTGCCAGCAGTAGCGGACACAATGAGCAGTTCTTC. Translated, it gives CASSSGHNEQFF.